This T cell receptor (beta chain) was found in a study of cytomegalovirus exposure and HLA in healthy donors. General observations from the study: Clonal expansion, a later analysis showed, was greater in HLA-associated TCR beta chains than in equally common others.

This clone was detected only once. Its specificity is not known. PCR primers comprised 60 Vbeta and 13 Jbeta primers. Measured with immunoSEQ multiplex PCR; TCRdb has only the in-frame clones, and not every one. The table records 100,000 or so clones, around 76% of them present only once. The CDR3 is 13 residues long. Germline assignment: CDR1 SGDLS and CDR2 YYNGEE. Trimming pared 1 base from V and 1 base from J, leaving 5 bases between. The source of this sequence is a young man in good health and CMV-seropositive. The gene calls are TRBV9 and TRBJ2-5; no reliable D call. Source material: PBMCs. The CDR3 DNA is TGTGCCAGCAGCGTACAAATCCAAGAGACCCAGTACTTC. Translated: CASSVQIQETQYF.